Listed here are 2 T cell receptor beta chains from one sample, sequenced in a study of T-cell reconstitution after alpha-beta-depleted transplantation in children. Using unique molecular identifiers, the investigators prepared the TCRbeta library. TCRdb reanalysed the PCR reads using MiXCR and keeps one entry per CDR3 protein. The sample shows about 610,000 distinct CDR3 sequences, about 10% of them seen only once. The material was PBMCs from the stem cell graft donor, obtained from the stem cell graft. The receptor source for this set is a human donor who donated a stem cell graft to a child with acute myeloid leukemia.

This clonotype was seen more than once but under ten times. The genes are TRBV12-3 or TRBV12-4 and TRBJ2-7; D unresolved. The ends were cut back, 1 base at V and 2 bases at J, with 6 bases in the middle. This CDR3 has 13 residues. The CDR3 protein is CASSLEQPYEQYF. The CDR3 nucleotides are TGTGCCAGCAGTTTAGAACAGCCCTACGAGCAGTACTTC.

As for this clonotype: A much larger clone differs from this one at a single base, so this may be a read error. V and J are TRBV5-1 and TRBJ2-7; D uncertain. The J call may be faulty, since TRBJ2-1 better matches the DNA end. CDR1 SGHRS and CDR2 YFSETQ come from the germline V gene. The CDR3 has 14 amino acids. The CDR3 sequence: CASSLEAAPYEQFF. The CDR3 DNA reads as TGCGCCAGCAGCTTGGAGGCGGCCCCGTACGAGCAGTTCTTC.